This record covers a single TCR beta chain. In the original analysis: The authors estimated nucleated cell counts from reference gene primer amplification. TCRdb's table, derived via immunoSEQ multiplex PCR, lists solely in-frame clones and lacks some. Clone size and the V and J calls come from that table; the DNA yielded D and trimming. The sample yields 250,000 to 350,000 clones, 85% seen once. This specimen comes from a study of blood T cell repertoires in COVID-19. The overall study: T cells, B-cell-depleted T cells, or PBMCs provided the cDNA or gDNA that served as material.

CDR3 length equals 12 residues. The V and J ends lost 9 bases and 6 bases, in that order; junction bases with no gene match: 3. The germline V gene encodes CDR1 MNHEY and CDR2 SMNVEV (reference sequence). The specimen was PBMCs or T cells enriched from blood (not recorded which). This chain links TRBV27 with TRBJ2-7; 12 bases are shared with TRBD2. This TCR came from a woman in her fifties or sixties who had recovered from COVID-19. The CDR3 nucleotides are TGTGCCAGTGGACTAGCGGGAAGCGAGCAGTACTTC. This translates into CASGLAGSEQYF.